The clone carrying this TCR beta chain showed up just once. This entry comes from a study of blood T cell repertoires in COVID-19. Whole-study context: From the United States, Italy and Spain came samples of acute and convalescent COVID-19. Sources were T cells, B-cell-depleted T cells, or PBMCs; the material itself was cDNA or gDNA.

Study processing details: Estimates of nucleated cell counts were drawn from the amplification of reference gene primers. The table came from immunoSEQ multiplex PCR; TCRdb's copy has only in-frame clones and leaves some out. That table is the source of V, J and clone size, and D and trimming were worked out from the DNA. Altogether about 81,000 clones are present, about nine tenths being singletons, with the ten largest covering 1.9%. The specimen was peripheral blood. The sequence was obtained from a woman in her fifties or sixties in a cohort sampled during active COVID-19.

The CDR3: CASSPSLESPLHF. The CDR3 nucleotides read TGTGCCAGCAGCCCCTCCTTGGAGTCACCCCTCCACTTT. The rearrangement uses TRBV3-1 (or the pseudogene TRBV3-2) and TRBJ1-6; no firm D call. CDR1 is LGHDT and CDR2 is YNNKEL in the germline V gene (reference sequence). The length of the CDR3 is 13 residues. The V gene lost 4 bases and the J gene lost 10 bases, with 11 bases spanning the gap.